What follows are 32 T cell receptor beta chains derived from one specimen sequenced in a study of metastatic and nonmetastatic thyroid tumors. Thyroid surgery was performed in patients who had received no treatment beforehand. With MiXCR, TCRdb reprocessed the PCR reads. The sample lists some 52,000 clones; over 15% were seen once. Sequencing was performed on blood. These receptors all stem from a female donor with papillary thyroid cancer or a benign thyroid nodule (not recorded which). Some clones in this sample may be carry-over from other donors' samples.

The chain employs TRBV6-6 and TRBJ2-7; 7 bases fit TRBD1. The CDR3 has 13 amino acids. Germline CDR1 reads MNHNY; CDR2 reads SVGAGI (reference sequence). The J segment lost 3 bases and the V segment lost 2 bases, leaving 1 base of the junction unmatched. The CDR3 sequence is CASSYGTDYEQYF. CDR3 coding DNA: TGTGCCAGCAGTTACGGGACAGACTACGAGCAGTACTTC.

This clone was detected many times. The chain is built from TRBV6-5 and TRBJ2-3; TRBD1 matches at 8 bases. This CDR3 has 17 amino acids. V lost 5 bases, J lost 2 bases, and 12 bases stayed unmatched. Germline lookup yields CDR1 MNHEY and CDR2 SVGAGI. The CDR3 DNA reads as TGTGCCAGCAGTCCCCGACAGGGGTTTATGGACACAGATACGCAGTATTTT. As protein: CASSPRQGFMDTDTQYF.

This clone was counted at least ten times. This sequence joins TRBV11-2 and TRBJ2-7, with D unresolved. This CDR3 region has 15 residues. Germline-derived CDR1 and CDR2 are SGHAT and FQNNGV. With 4 bases removed from V and 0 bases from J, the gap between germline ends came to 13 bases. The CDR3 bases are TGTGCCAGCAGCTCCAACCGGCTCGCCTCCTACGAGCAGTACTTC. Translated, it gives CASSSNRLASYEQYF. Full variable domain (missing parts from reference TRBV11-2 and TRBJ2-7): EAGVAQSPRYKIIEKRQSVAFWCNPISGHATLYWYQQILGQGPKLLIQFQNNGVVDDSQLPKDRFSAERLKGVDSTLKIQPAKLEDSAVYLCASSSNRLASYEQYFGPGTRLTVT.

This clone was recorded at least ten times. This sequence may be a read error, since a much larger clone differs from it by one base. This rearrangement joins TRBV19 to TRBJ2-5, with D perhaps TRBD1 (6 bases). The germline V and J ends were trimmed by 6 bases and 4 bases, with 9 bases remaining between them. Germline V lookup: CDR1 LNHDA, CDR2 SQIVND (reference sequence). The CDR3 covers 12 residues. The CDR3 DNA is TGTGCCAGTAGGGGGGCAACAGAGACCCAGTACTTC. It encodes CASRGATETQYF.

This clone has a handful of counts. The chain links TRBV27 to TRBJ2-7; D is uncertain. V lost 5 bases to trimming and J lost 6 bases, with 23 bases between them. The germline V gene encodes CDR1 MNHEY and CDR2 SMNVEV (reference sequence). The CDR3 is made up of 16 amino acids. As DNA, the CDR3 is TGTGCCAGCAGTCAGACCCTCTATACAGAGTCAGCCGAGCAGTACTTC. Translating gives CASSQTLYTESAEQYF.

This clone was detected many times. V and J are TRBV9 and TRBJ1-3; D not resolved. V shed 3 bases and J shed 0 bases, with 10 bases lying between them. CDR3 length: 15 residues. CDR1 is SGDLS, CDR2 YYNGEE, per germline. For the CDR3, the DNA is TGTGCCAGCAGCGCGGACGGTCACTCTGGAAACACCATATATTTT. Translating gives CASSADGHSGNTIYF.

This clone was found many times. V gene TRBV3-1 combines with J gene TRBJ2-5, with D hard to call. V lost 0 bases, J lost 6 bases, and 11 bases lay in between. The CDR3 runs 14 residues. Germline V gene data show CDR1 as LGHDT and CDR2 as YNNKEL (reference sequence). The CDR3 DNA reads as TGTGCCAGCAGCCAAGAGCAAGGCTTTAAGACCCAGTACTTC. Protein: CASSQEQGFKTQYF.

In its sample, this clone was seen a few times. The V gene is TRBV28, the J gene TRBJ1-2; D is unresolved. Trimming took 6 bases from V and 4 from J, leaving 12 bases between them. Germline V lookup: CDR1 MDHEN, CDR2 SYDVKM. This CDR3 region has 13 residues. CDR3 nucleotide sequence: TGTGCCAGCAGCTTTGGTCCTCCCTATGGCTACACCTTC. Translation gives CASSFGPPYGYTF.

This clone occurred many times. The V call is TRBV7-2, the J call TRBJ2-1; maybe TRBD2 (6 bases). CDR1 and CDR2 from the germline V gene are SGHTA and FQGNSA. V dropped 7 bases and J dropped 4 bases, with 14 bases sitting between them. This CDR3 spans 14 amino acids. CDR3 bases: TGTGCCAGCACAAACCGGGACTCTTACAATGAGCAGTTCTTC. Protein: CASTNRDSYNEQFF.

This clone was found a few times. At the DNA level, this CDR3 is encoded by other sequences in the same sample as well. The chain combines TRBV6-1 with TRBJ1-4, with D uncertain. Trimming cost V 8 bases and J 7 bases, with 14 bases left between them. Germline CDR1 and CDR2: MNHNS and SASEGT. The CDR3 is 13 residues long. The chain's CDR3 is CASARDRGEKLFF. The CDR3, as DNA: TGTGCCAGCGCCCGTGACCGCGGTGAAAAACTGTTTTTT.

This clone was seen ten or more times. The gene calls are TRBV10-3 and TRBJ2-5; 14 bases are shared with TRBD2. V trimming: 7 bases; J trimming: 5 bases; junction bases outside the gene matches: 6. The CDR3 loop spans 15 amino acids. CDR1 and CDR2 from the germline V gene are ENHRY and SYGVKD. The CDR3 reads CAIKGTSGSSETQYF. Here the CDR3 DNA reads TGTGCCATCAAGGGGACTAGCGGGAGTTCCGAGACCCAGTACTTC.

Ten or more counts support this clone. The chain uses TRBV28 and TRBJ2-1; D not certain. The V end lost 1 base, the J end lost 5 bases, and 0 bases lay between the germline ends. CDR1 MDHEN and CDR2 SYDVKM come from the germline V gene. The CDR3 covers 11 residues. The CDR3 bases are TGTGCCAGCAGTTTATACAATGAGCAGTTCTTC. This translates into CASSLYNEQFF.

This clone has ten or more counts. Other DNA sequences in the sample encode the same CDR3. The chain uses TRBV7-8 and TRBJ2-5; D not certain. The germline CDR1 and CDR2 sequences are SGHVS and FQNEAQ. CDR3 length: 14 residues. Trimming pared 5 bases from V and 2 bases from J, leaving 12 bases between. As DNA, the CDR3 is TGTGCCAGCAGCAGCCGGCGGCAGCAAGAGACCCAGTACTTC. It codes for CASSSRRQQETQYF.

This clone was seen a few times. The chain couples TRBV28 to TRBJ2-3, with TRBD2 identical over 7 bases. Per germline, CDR1 MDHEN and CDR2 SYDVKM. The CDR3 loop spans 14 amino acids. V was pared by 7 bases and J by 1 base, with 5 bases of the junction left unmatched. Here the CDR3 DNA reads TGTGCCAGCATGCTAGCGGTGGGCACAGATACGCAGTATTTT. Its protein is CASMLAVGTDTQYF. Full variable domain (missing parts from reference TRBV28 and TRBJ2-3): DVKVTQSSRYLVKRTGEKVFLECVQDMDHENMFWYRQDPGLGLRLIYFSYDVKMKEKGDIPEGYSVSREKKERFSLILESASTNQTSMYLCASMLAVGTDTQYFGPGTRLTVL.

The chain links TRBV27 to TRBJ1-2; 8 nucleotides line up with TRBD1. The CDR3 sequence is 17 residues long. The germline V gene has CDR1 MNHEY and CDR2 SMNVEV (reference sequence). The V gene end was trimmed by 5 bases and the J gene end by 7 bases; junction bases not matched to a gene: 18. As DNA, the CDR3 is TGTGCCAGCAGTCCGTTGGGTTTGGACAGGGACTGCGGTGGCTACACCTTC. Translation: CASSPLGLDRDCGGYTF.

This clone was found once. The V and J genes are TRBV6-1 and TRBJ1-1; D possibly corresponds to TRBD1 (5 bases). V lost 6 bases to trimming and J lost 5 bases, with 13 bases between them. The CDR3 is 13 residues long. CDR1 and CDR2 from the germline V gene are MNHNS and SASEGT. The chain's CDR3 is CASSFEGNTEAFF. In nucleotides, the CDR3 is TGTGCCAGCAGCTTCGAGGGGAATACTGAAGCTTTCTTT.

This clone showed up many times. Other DNA sequences within the sample encode an identical CDR3. V gene TRBV5-4 combines with J gene TRBJ2-7, with 8 bases aligning to TRBD2. Germline V gives CDR1 SGHNT, CDR2 YYREEE (reference sequence). CDR3 length: 15 residues. Unmatched junction bases numbered 4, after V lost 0 bases and J lost 2 bases. The CDR3, as DNA: TGTGCCAGCAGCTTGGTTGGTAGCGGGGCCTACGAGCAGTACTTC. This encodes CASSLVGSGAYEQYF. Combining the CDR3 with reference TRBV5-4 and TRBJ2-7 gives the whole variable domain ETGVTQSPTHLIKTRGQQVTLRCSSQSGHNTVSWYQQALGQGPQFIFQYYREEENGRGNFPPRFSGLQFPNYSSELNVNALELDDSALYLCASSLVGSGAYEQYFGPGTRLTVT.

This clone was observed many times. V usage is TRBV7-2 and J usage is TRBJ2-7; maybe TRBD1 (6 bases). The germline gives CDR1 SGHTA, CDR2 FQGNSA. This CDR3 spans 18 amino acids. V lost 5 bases to trimming and J lost 2 bases, with 25 bases between them. The CDR3 region is CASSPIRRSRTETYEQYF. The CDR3, as DNA: TGTGCCAGCAGCCCCATACGGAGATCTCGGACAGAGACCTACGAGCAGTACTTC.

This clone was seen only a few times. One end of the junction does not line up with germline, which may come from a read error. This chain connects TRBV6-1 to TRBJ2-2; a possible D gene is TRBD2 (5 bases). Germline loops: CDR1 MNHNS, CDR2 SASEGT. This CDR3 has 13 amino acids. The CDR3 bases are TGTGCCAGCAGTGACTCCAACACCGGGGATCTGTTTTTT. Its translation: CASSDSNTGDLFF.

With respect to this clone: At one end the junction does not follow the germline gene, possibly because of a read error. The chain combines TRBV9 with TRBJ2-6; D gene ambiguous. The CDR3 totals 17 residues. Germline V lookup: CDR1 SGDLS, CDR2 YYNGEE. CDR3: CASSHRTEFSGSNVLTF. The CDR3 nucleotides read TGTGCCAGCAGCCACCGTACAGAATTCTCTGGGTCCAACGTCCTGACTTTC.

The chain employs TRBV29-1 and TRBJ1-2; weak D call: TRBD1 (6 bases). V dropped 6 bases and J dropped 6 bases, with 11 bases sitting between them. CDR3 length: 11 amino acids. Germline CDR1 is SQVTM and CDR2 is ANQGSEA. CDR3 nucleotide sequence: TGCAGCGTAGAGGGGGGGCATGGCTACACCTTC. Amino acids: CSVEGGHGYTF.

This clone was found many times. The J gene is TRBJ1-1, the V gene TRBV6-1; D may be TRBD1 (5 bases). The V gene lost 7 bases and the J gene lost 1 base, with 16 bases spanning the gap. The CDR3 has 15 amino acids. Per germline, CDR1 MNHNS and CDR2 SASEGT. The CDR3 DNA sequence: TGTGCCAGCACACCGGGGACGGCACAGAACACTGAAGCTTTCTTT. This gives the protein CASTPGTAQNTEAFF.

The chain is built from TRBV28 and TRBJ1-4, with no clear D. Trimming took 4 bases from V and 0 from J, leaving 12 bases between them. The CDR3 has 16 residues. CDR1 and CDR2 from the germline V gene are MDHEN and SYDVKM. This chain's CDR3 is CASSSTPGATNEKLFF. Here the CDR3 DNA reads TGTGCCAGCAGTTCCACCCCGGGCGCAACTAATGAAAAACTGTTTTTT.

This clone was observed many times. CDR3 in amino acids: CASSQDKVRSYNEQFF. The CDR3 DNA follows: TGTGCCAGCAGCCAAGATAAAGTCCGCTCCTACAATGAGCAGTTCTTC. This rearrangement joins TRBV14 to TRBJ2-1; D remains unclear. The CDR3 extends over 16 amino acids. The ends were cut back, 0 bases at V and 0 bases at J, with 9 bases in the middle. Germline CDR1 reads SGHDN; CDR2 reads FVKESK.

The rearrangement uses TRBV9 and TRBJ2-1; no reliable D call. V was trimmed by 4 bases and J by 4 bases, leaving 12 bases between them. This CDR3 is built from 14 residues. In germline, CDR1 is SGDLS, CDR2 YYNGEE. As DNA, the CDR3 is TGTGCCAGCAGCCCCGGAACAGCGTACAATGAGCAGTTCTTC. Translation gives CASSPGTAYNEQFF. The full variable domain, its missing parts supplied by reference TRBV9 and TRBJ2-1, is DSGVTQTPKHLITATGQRVTLRCSPRSGDLSVYWYQQSLDQGLQFLIQYYNGEERAKGNILERFSAQQFPDLHSELNLSSLELGDSALYFCASSPGTAYNEQFFGPGTRLTVL.

The chain is built from TRBV28 and TRBJ2-1; TRBD2 agrees at 10 bases. This CDR3 is 13 amino acids long. CDR1 MDHEN and CDR2 SYDVKM come from the germline V gene. The J segment lost 6 bases and the V segment lost 7 bases, leaving 3 bases of the junction unmatched. This CDR3 is CASILAGGNEQFF. As DNA, the CDR3 is TGTGCCAGCATCTTAGCGGGAGGCAATGAGCAGTTCTTC.

There are many counts of this clone. J is TRBJ2-6 and V is TRBV6-2 or TRBV6-3; D is undetermined. Germline V gives CDR1 MNHEY, CDR2 SVGEGT. This CDR3 is 13 amino acids long. Trimming stripped 0 bases from V and 4 bases from J, with 1 base between. The CDR3 DNA reads as TGTGCCAGCAGTTACTCCGGGGCCAACGTCCTGACTTTC. Its translation: CASSYSGANVLTF.

This clone was seen repeatedly, ten times or more. This chain joins TRBV29-1 and TRBJ1-2; perhaps TRBD1 as D (5 bases). Germline V gene sequence: CDR1 SQVTM, CDR2 ANQGSEA. The V end was cut by 3 bases, the J end by 4 bases, with 15 bases between. This CDR3 is 14 amino acids long. This CDR3 is CSVEGGSEGYGYTF. The CDR3 DNA follows: TGCAGCGTTGAGGGGGGGTCTGAGGGCTATGGCTACACCTTC.

This chain links TRBV11-2 with TRBJ2-1, with 10 bases matching TRBD1. The length of the CDR3 is 15 residues. Germline values: CDR1 SGHAT, CDR2 FQNNGV. J was trimmed by 5 bases and V by 7 bases; bases with no gene match: 8. The CDR3: CASTPPGQGNNEQFF. In nucleotides, the CDR3 is TGTGCCAGCACCCCCCCGGGACAGGGGAACAATGAGCAGTTCTTC.

This clone was counted ten times or more. This chain joins TRBV27 and TRBJ1-1, with D unclear. V was trimmed by 1 base and J by 2 bases, leaving 11 bases between them. The germline gives CDR1 MNHEY, CDR2 SMNVEV (reference sequence). CDR3 size: 15 residues. In DNA form, the CDR3 reads TGTGCCAGCAGTTTATATGCGGGTCCCAACACTGAAGCTTTCTTT. It codes for CASSLYAGPNTEAFF.

This clone is medium-sized within its sample. The chain has TRBV6-1 and TRBJ2-7, with 11 bases lining up with TRBD2. The CDR3 runs 16 residues. V was pared by 4 bases and J by 0 bases, with 5 bases of the junction left unmatched. Germline lookup yields CDR1 MNHNS and CDR2 SASEGT. CDR3 amino acids: CASSGTSGPSSYEQYF. Here the CDR3 DNA reads TGTGCCAGCAGTGGGACTAGCGGGCCATCCTCCTACGAGCAGTACTTC.

This clone was detected ten times or more. The chain has TRBV4-2 and TRBJ1-1; D is uncertain. The CDR3 is made up of 14 amino acids. CDR1 is LGHNA, CDR2 YNFKEQ, per germline. Trimming took 1 base from V and 0 from J, leaving 6 bases between them. This chain's CDR3 is CASSQVTVNTEAFF. The CDR3 nucleotides are TGTGCCAGCAGCCAAGTAACAGTGAACACTGAAGCTTTCTTT.